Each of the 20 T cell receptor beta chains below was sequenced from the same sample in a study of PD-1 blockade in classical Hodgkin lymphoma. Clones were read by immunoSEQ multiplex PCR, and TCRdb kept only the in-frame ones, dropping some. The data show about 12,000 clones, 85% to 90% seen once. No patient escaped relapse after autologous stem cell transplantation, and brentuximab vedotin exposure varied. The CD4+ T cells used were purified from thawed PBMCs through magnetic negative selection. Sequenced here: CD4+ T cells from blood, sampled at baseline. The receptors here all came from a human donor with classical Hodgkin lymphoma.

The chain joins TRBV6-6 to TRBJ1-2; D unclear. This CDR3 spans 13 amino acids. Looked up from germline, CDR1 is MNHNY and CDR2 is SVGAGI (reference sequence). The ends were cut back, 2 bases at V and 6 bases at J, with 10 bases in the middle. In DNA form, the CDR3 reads TGTGCCAGCAGTTACGAGGTTCGGGATGGCTACACCTTC. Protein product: CASSYEVRDGYTF.

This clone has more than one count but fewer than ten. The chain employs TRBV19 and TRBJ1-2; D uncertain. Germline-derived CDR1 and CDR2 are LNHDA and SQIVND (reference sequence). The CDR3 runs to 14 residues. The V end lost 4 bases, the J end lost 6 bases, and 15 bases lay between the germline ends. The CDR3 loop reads CASSRGLGEDGYTF. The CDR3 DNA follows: TGTGCCAGTAGTAGAGGGCTGGGAGAGGATGGCTACACCTTC. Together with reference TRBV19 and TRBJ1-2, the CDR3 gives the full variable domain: DGGITQSPKYLFRKEGQNVTLSCEQNLNHDAMYWYRQDPGQGLRLIYYSQIVNDFQKGDIAEGYSVSREKKESFPLTVTSAQKNPTAFYLCASSRGLGEDGYTFGSGTRLTVV.

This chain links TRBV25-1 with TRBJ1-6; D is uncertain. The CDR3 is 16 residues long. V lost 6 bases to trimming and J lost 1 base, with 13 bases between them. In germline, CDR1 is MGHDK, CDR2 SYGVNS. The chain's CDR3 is CASRARGASYNSPLHF. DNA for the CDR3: TGTGCCAGCAGGGCTCGGGGTGCGTCCTATAATTCACCCCTCCACTTT.

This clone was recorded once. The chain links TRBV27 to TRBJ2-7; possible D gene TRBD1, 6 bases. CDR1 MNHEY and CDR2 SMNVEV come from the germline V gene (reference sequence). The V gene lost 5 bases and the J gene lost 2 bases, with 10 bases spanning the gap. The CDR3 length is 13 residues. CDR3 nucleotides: TGTGCCAGCAGTATCCGACAGGCCTACGAGCAGTACTTC. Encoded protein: CASSIRQAYEQYF.

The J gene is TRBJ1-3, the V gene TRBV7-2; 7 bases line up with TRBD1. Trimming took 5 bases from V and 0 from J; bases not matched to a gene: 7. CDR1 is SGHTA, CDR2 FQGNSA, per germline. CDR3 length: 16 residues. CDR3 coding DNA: TGTGCCAGCAGCACAAGACAGGGCAGCTCTGGAAACACCATATATTTT. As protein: CASSTRQGSSGNTIYF.

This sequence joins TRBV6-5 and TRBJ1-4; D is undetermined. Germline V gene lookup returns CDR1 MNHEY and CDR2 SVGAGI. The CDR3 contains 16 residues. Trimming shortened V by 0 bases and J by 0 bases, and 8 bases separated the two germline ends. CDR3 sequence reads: CASSYSARPTNEKLFF. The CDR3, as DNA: TGTGCCAGCAGTTACTCTGCACGACCAACTAATGAAAAACTGTTTTTT.

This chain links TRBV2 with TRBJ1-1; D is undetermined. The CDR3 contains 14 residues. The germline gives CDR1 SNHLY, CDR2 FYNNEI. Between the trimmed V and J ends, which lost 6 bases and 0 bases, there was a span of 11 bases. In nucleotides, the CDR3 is TGTGCCAGCAGGGTCAGGCTGATGAACACTGAAGCTTTCTTT. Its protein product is CASRVRLMNTEAFF. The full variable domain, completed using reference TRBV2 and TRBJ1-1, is EPEVTQTPSHQVTQMGQEVILRCVPISNHLYFYWYRQILGQKVEFLVSFYNNEISEKSEIFDDQFSVERPDGSNFTLKIRSTKLEDSAMYFCASRVRLMNTEAFFGQGTRLTVV.

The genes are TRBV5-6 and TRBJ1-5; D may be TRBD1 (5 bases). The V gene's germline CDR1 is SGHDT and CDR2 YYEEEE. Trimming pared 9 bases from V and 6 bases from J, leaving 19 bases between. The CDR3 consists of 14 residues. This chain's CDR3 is CATWLNRPGQPQHF. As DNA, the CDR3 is TGTGCCACCTGGTTAAACAGGCCCGGTCAGCCCCAGCATTTT.

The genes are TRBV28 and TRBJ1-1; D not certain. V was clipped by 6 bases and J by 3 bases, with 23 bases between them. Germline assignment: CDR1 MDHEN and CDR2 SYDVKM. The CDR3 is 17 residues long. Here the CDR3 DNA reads TGTGCCAGCAGCGGACCACAGCTCTCTCTGCGGGACACTGAAGCTTTCTTT. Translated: CASSGPQLSLRDTEAFF.

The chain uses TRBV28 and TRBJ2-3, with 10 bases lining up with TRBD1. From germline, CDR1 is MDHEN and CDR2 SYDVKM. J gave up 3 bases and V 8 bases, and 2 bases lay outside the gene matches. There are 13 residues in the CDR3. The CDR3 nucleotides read TGTGCCAGCTGGGACAGGGGAACAGATACGCAGTATTTT. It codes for CASWDRGTDTQYF.

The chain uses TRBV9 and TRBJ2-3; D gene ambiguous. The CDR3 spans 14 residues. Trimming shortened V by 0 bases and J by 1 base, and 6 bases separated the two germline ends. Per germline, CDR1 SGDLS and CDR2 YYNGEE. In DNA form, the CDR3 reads TGTGCCAGCAGCGTAGTGCAGGGCACAGATACGCAGTATTTT. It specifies CASSVVQGTDTQYF.

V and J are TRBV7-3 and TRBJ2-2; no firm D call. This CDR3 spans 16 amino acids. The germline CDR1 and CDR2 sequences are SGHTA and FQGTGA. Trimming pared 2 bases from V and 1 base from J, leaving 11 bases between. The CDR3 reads CASSLVLQKNTGELFF. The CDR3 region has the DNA TGTGCCAGCAGCTTAGTCTTGCAAAAGAACACCGGGGAGCTGTTTTTT.

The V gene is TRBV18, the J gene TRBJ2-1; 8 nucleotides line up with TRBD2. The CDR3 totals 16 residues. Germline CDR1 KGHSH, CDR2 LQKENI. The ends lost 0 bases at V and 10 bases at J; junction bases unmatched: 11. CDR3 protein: CASSPPGGSGSPEQFF. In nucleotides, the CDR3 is TGTGCCAGCTCACCACCGGGGGGGAGCGGGAGTCCCGAGCAGTTCTTC.

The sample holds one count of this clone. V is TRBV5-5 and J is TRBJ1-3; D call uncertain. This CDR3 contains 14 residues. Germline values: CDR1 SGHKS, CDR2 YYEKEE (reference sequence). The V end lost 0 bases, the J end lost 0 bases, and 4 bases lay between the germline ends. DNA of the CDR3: TGTGCCAGCAGCTTGGAGGGCTCTGGAAACACCATATATTTT. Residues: CASSLEGSGNTIYF.

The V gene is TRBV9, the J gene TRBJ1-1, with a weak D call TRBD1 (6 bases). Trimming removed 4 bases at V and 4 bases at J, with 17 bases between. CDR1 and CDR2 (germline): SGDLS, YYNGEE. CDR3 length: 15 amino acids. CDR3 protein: CASSPDQGWVTEAFF. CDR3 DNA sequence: TGTGCCAGCAGCCCCGACCAGGGGTGGGTCACTGAAGCTTTCTTT.

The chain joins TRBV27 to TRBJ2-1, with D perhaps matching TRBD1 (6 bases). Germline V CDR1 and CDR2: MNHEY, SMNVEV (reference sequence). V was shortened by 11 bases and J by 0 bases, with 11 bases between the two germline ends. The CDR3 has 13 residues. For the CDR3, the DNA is TGTGCCCTAGGACAGAGCTCCTACAATGAGCAGTTCTTC. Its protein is CALGQSSYNEQFF.

CDR3 amino acids: CASSLRVAGEWAGELFF. DNA for the CDR3: TGTGCCAGCAGCCTTCGGGTAGCGGGAGAATGGGCCGGGGAGCTGTTTTTT. The chain joins TRBV7-8 to TRBJ2-2, with 9 bases matching TRBD2. Germline V gene lookup returns CDR1 SGHVS and CDR2 FQNEAQ. V shed 5 bases, J shed 6 bases, and the junction held 13 bases outside the gene matches. The length of the CDR3 is 17 residues.

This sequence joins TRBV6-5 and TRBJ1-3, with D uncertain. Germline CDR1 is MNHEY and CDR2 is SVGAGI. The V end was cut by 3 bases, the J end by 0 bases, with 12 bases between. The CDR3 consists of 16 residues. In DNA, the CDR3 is TGTGCCAGCAGTTATACCGGACGGTACTCTGGAAACACCATATATTTT. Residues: CASSYTGRYSGNTIYF.

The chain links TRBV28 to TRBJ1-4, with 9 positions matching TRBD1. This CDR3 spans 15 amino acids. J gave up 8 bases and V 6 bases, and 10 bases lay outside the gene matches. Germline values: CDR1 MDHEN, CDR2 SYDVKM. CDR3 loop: CASSPTGTGLEKLFF. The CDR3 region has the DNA TGTGCCAGCAGCCCCACCGGGACAGGGTTAGAAAAACTGTTTTTT. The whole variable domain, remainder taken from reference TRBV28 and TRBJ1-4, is DVKVTQSSRYLVKRTGEKVFLECVQDMDHENMFWYRQDPGLGLRLIYFSYDVKMKEKGDIPEGYSVSREKKERFSLILESASTNQTSMYLCASSPTGTGLEKLFFGSGTQLSVL.

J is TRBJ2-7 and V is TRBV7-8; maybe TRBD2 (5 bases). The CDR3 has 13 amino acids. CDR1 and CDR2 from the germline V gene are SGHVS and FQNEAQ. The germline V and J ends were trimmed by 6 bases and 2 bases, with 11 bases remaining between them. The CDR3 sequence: CASRRDVAYEQYF. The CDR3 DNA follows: TGTGCCAGCAGGAGGGATGTCGCCTACGAGCAGTACTTC. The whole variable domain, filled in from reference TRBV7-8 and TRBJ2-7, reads GAGVSQSPRYKVAKRGQDVALRCDPISGHVSLFWYQQALGQGPEFLTYFQNEAQLDKSGLPSDRFFAERPEGSVSTLKIQRTQQEDSAVYLCASRRDVAYEQYFGPGTRLTVT.